This T cell receptor beta chain comes out of a study of T cells in Graves' hyperthyroidism and ophthalmopathy. RNA transcripts yielded amplified TCR beta CDR3 regions. TCR CDR3 underwent first-round RT-PCR with the HTBI primer set. TCRdb passed the multiplex PCR reads through MiXCR, listing each CDR3 protein once. The data hold roughly 380,000 distinct CDR3 sequences, with 15% to 20% observed a single time. Under 3 months was the duration of disease in ophthalmopathy patients, who also had a Clinical Activity Score of at least 3 and a NOSPECS grade of at least 4. The diagnoses drew upon clinical symptoms, serum thyroxine and TRAb, thyroid ultrasound and orbital computed tomography. The PBMCs studied were ones that came from about 10 ml fresh peripheral blood. Study outcomes and limitations: Progression to ophthalmopathy was predicted a median of about 6.6 months early.

The germline gives CDR1 MNHNS, CDR2 SASEGT. The CDR3 loop spans 13 amino acids. The V end was cut by 4 bases, the J end by 4 bases, with 11 bases between. This clonotype was detected many times. Its antigen is currently unknown. The chain uses TRBV6-1 and TRBJ2-7; a possible D gene is TRBD2 (5 bases). The sequencing sample was made of blood. The TCR originated in a woman in her 40s with Graves' ophthalmopathy. CDR3 sequence: CASSAGKGYEQYF. The CDR3, as DNA: TGTGCCAGCAGTGCCGGGAAGGGTTACGAGCAGTACTTC.